This T cell receptor (beta chain) was observed in a study of blood T cell repertoires in COVID-19. Study as a whole: From the United States, Italy and Spain came samples of acute and convalescent COVID-19.

Method: immunoSEQ multiplex PCR; TCRdb's copy keeps in-frame clones and lacks some. The sample yields 200,000 to 300,000 clones, roughly 91% seen once. Cohorts were assigned according to the clinical history that participants reported. Looked up from germline, CDR1 is SNHLY and CDR2 is FYNNEI. V lost 7 bases to trimming and J lost 4 bases, with 19 bases between them. The CDR3 sequence is 15 residues long. The sequenced sample was PBMCs or T cells enriched from blood (not recorded which). The source is a man between 35 and 55 years old who had recovered from COVID-19. The chain recombines TRBV2 with TRBJ1-2; a possible D gene is TRBD1 (5 bases). The CDR3 reads CASTPGDDSSYGYTF. DNA for the CDR3: TGTGCCAGCACCCCGGGGGACGATTCGTCCTATGGCTACACCTTC.